This is a list of T cell receptor beta chains from one sample in a study of T-cell reconstitution after alpha-beta-depleted transplantation in children. MiXCR was run by TCRdb on the PCR reads, yielding one entry per CDR3 protein. The sample lists more than 300,000 distinct CDR3 sequences, 16% occurring once. Sequencing used PBMCs, mostly from graft donor cells, obtained 360 days after TCRalphabeta/CD19-depleted stem cell transplant. The receptor set was obtained from a male patient aged 2-15 years who had a stem cell transplant for acute lymphoblastic leukemia, so the T cells may come from the graft donor. CDR3s include the opening cysteine and the closing phenylalanine or tryptophan. The D gene is left open where the match is weak. Clone size is given for some rows only: seen once, a few or many times, or a class if the clone is expanded.

J gene,D gene,clone size,V gene,CDR3 protein,CDR3 DNA
TRBJ2-1,-,-,TRBV28,CASSWGAQEGEQFF,TGTGCCAGCAGTTGGGGGGCCCAGGAGGGTGAGCAGTTCTTC
TRBJ2-1,TRBD2,few,TRBV4-2,CASSPLGLAGVSSYNEQFF,TGTGCCAGCAGCCCCTTGGGACTAGCGGGAGTGTCCTCCTACAATGAGCAGTTCTTC
TRBJ2-1,TRBD2,few,TRBV28,CASSRGSGRVYSEQFF,TGTGCCAGCAGCCGGGGTAGCGGGAGGGTGTATAGTGAGCAGTTCTTC
TRBJ2-7,TRBD2,-,TRBV20-1,CSARDGTSGRYHEQYF,TGCAGTGCTAGAGACGGGACTAGCGGGAGATACCACGAGCAGTACTTC
TRBJ1-5,-,-,TRBV4-1,CASKLEEGGRNQPQHF,TGCGCCAGCAAACTCGAGGAAGGGGGGCGCAATCAGCCCCAGCATTTT
TRBJ2-1,TRBD2,-,TRBV29-1,CSVGLAGDFNEQFF,TGCAGCGTTGGTCTCGCGGGAGACTTCAATGAGCAGTTCTTC
TRBJ2-5,TRBD1,many,TRBV12-3/TRBV12-4,CASVGTGQAQYF,TGTGCCAGCGTAGGGACAGGGCAAGCCCAGTACTTC
TRBJ1-5,-,many,TRBV12-3/TRBV12-4,CASSLDGDQPQHF,TGTGCCAGCAGTTTAGACGGGGATCAGCCCCAGCATTTT
TRBJ2-5,-,many,TRBV9,CASSVGTGARAQETQYF,TGTGCCAGCAGCGTAGGAACGGGAGCAAGGGCCCAAGAGACCCAGTACTTC
TRBJ2-1,-,-,TRBV10-3,CAITDPGLRAGEQFF,TGTGCCATCACTGATCCAGGGTTGAGGGCGGGTGAGCAGTTCTTC
TRBJ2-6,-,many,TRBV5-1,CASSLGSSGANVLTF,TGTGCCAGCAGTTTAGGGAGCTCTGGGGCCAACGTCCTGACTTTC
TRBJ2-1,-,many,TRBV7-9,CASSLLGGSGQTEQFF,TGTGCCAGCAGCTTACTTGGGGGGTCGGGGCAAACTGAGCAGTTCTTC
TRBJ1-1,TRBD1,many,TRBV6-5,CASSSGQGIVAEAFF,TGTGCCAGCAGTTCCGGACAGGGGATAGTGGCTGAAGCTTTCTTT
TRBJ2-1,TRBD2,few,TRBV27,CASSMTSGLAMGEFF,TGTGCCAGCAGTATGACCTCGGGACTAGCGATGGGAGAGTTCTTC
TRBJ2-3,-,many,TRBV6-2/TRBV6-3,CASSPLARGRTDTQYF,TGTGCCAGCAGTCCCCTCGCGAGGGGGAGAACAGATACGCAGTATTTT
TRBJ2-7,-,-,TRBV7-2,CASSLYKNGYEQYF,TGTGCCAGCAGCCTCTACAAAAACGGATACGAGCAGTACTTC
TRBJ1-5,-,few,TRBV12-3/TRBV12-4,CASSLGRGRGDQPQHF,TGTGCCAGCAGTTTGGGGCGGGGGCGGGGGGATCAGCCCCAGCATTTT
TRBJ2-3,-,many,TRBV5-1,CASSQGSSTDTQYF,TGCGCCAGCTCCCAGGGGTCTAGCACAGATACGCAGTATTTT
TRBJ2-7,TRBD2,-,TRBV10-2,CASSESAGLGSYEQYF,TGCGCCAGCAGTGAGTCGGCGGGACTAGGATCGTACGAGCAGTACTTC
TRBJ2-2,-,-,TRBV20-1,CSANRDTGELFF,TGCAGTGCCAACAGGGACACCGGGGAGCTGTTTTTT
TRBJ1-5,-,few,TRBV12-3/TRBV12-4,CASSSSRANSNQPQHF,TGTGCCAGCAGTTCTAGCAGGGCTAATAGCAATCAGCCCCAGCATTTT
TRBJ2-1,TRBD2,-,TRBV5-1,CASSTSGSYEQFF,TGCGCCAGCAGTACTAGCGGGAGCTATGAGCAGTTCTTC
TRBJ2-2,TRBD2,few,TRBV4-2,CASSPGRTSGYTGELFF,TGTGCCAGCAGCCCGGGGCGAACTAGCGGCTACACCGGGGAGCTGTTTTTT
TRBJ2-2,-,few,TRBV12-3/TRBV12-4,CASSGFWTGELFF,TGTGCCAGCAGTGGCTTTTGGACCGGGGAGCTGTTTTTT
TRBJ2-5,TRBD1,few,TRBV5-5,CASSSDRGEETQYF,TGTGCCAGCAGCTCGGACAGGGGGGAGGAGACCCAGTACTTC
TRBJ2-1,-,many,TRBV21-1,CASSKGLNNEQFF,TGTGCCAGCAGCAAAGGCCTGAACAATGAGCAGTTCTTC
TRBJ2-5,-,many,TRBV10-3,CAISVGHQETQYF,TGTGCCATCAGTGTGGGACACCAAGAGACCCAGTACTTC
TRBJ2-1,-,few,TRBV7-2,CASSLALWPYNEQFF,TGTGCCAGCAGCTTAGCGCTATGGCCCTACAATGAGCAGTTCTTC
TRBJ2-1,TRBD2,-,TRBV4-3,CASSQLVGLAGEEQFF,TGCGCCAGCAGCCAATTGGTTGGCCTAGCGGGAGAAGAGCAGTTCTTC
TRBJ2-2,TRBD2,-,TRBV5-1,CASSFLAGGDTGELFF,TGCGCCAGCAGCTTTTTAGCGGGAGGTGACACCGGGGAGCTGTTTTTT
TRBJ2-7,TRBD1,-,TRBV10-3,CASEDRGVEQYF,TGTGCCAGCGAGGACAGGGGTGTAGAGCAGTACTTC
TRBJ2-7,-,-,TRBV4-1,CASSQDDGAASYEQYF,TGCGCCAGCAGCCAAGATGACGGGGCGGCCTCCTACGAGCAGTACTTC
TRBJ2-3,-,many,TRBV29-1,CSVEDGNGRADTQYF,TGCAGCGTTGAGGACGGGAACGGTCGGGCGGATACGCAGTATTTT
TRBJ2-4,-,-,TRBV28,CASSPAGTLKNIQYF,TGTGCCAGCAGCCCCGCGGGGACTCTCAAAAACATTCAGTACTTC
TRBJ2-1,TRBD2,many,TRBV27,CASSFGGGYNEQFF,TGTGCCAGCAGTTTTGGCGGGGGCTACAATGAGCAGTTCTTC
TRBJ2-2,TRBD2,-,TRBV12-3/TRBV12-4,CASSPTSGRAPGELFF,TGTGCCAGCAGCCCAACTAGCGGGAGGGCCCCCGGGGAGCTGTTTTTT
TRBJ2-1,-,-,TRBV7-2,CASELVGGGDEQFF,TGTGCCAGCGAACTTGTGGGTGGTGGGGATGAGCAGTTCTTC
TRBJ2-3,-,many,TRBV12-3/TRBV12-4,CASSFGQTDTQYF,TGTGCCAGCAGTTTTGGACAGACAGATACGCAGTATTTT
TRBJ2-5,-,many,TRBV5-1,CASSSGQETQYF,TGTGCCAGCAGCTCTGGCCAAGAGACCCAGTACTTC
TRBJ1-2,-,few,TRBV4-1,CASSQVLPRDLYGYTF,TGCGCCAGCAGCCAAGTACTTCCACGGGACCTCTATGGCTACACCTTC
TRBJ2-1,-,-,TRBV7-9,CASSLGPTWEQFF,TGTGCCAGCAGCTTAGGGCCTACTTGGGAGCAGTTCTTC
TRBJ2-6,-,-,TRBV5-1,CASSLWSSPSRGANVLTF,TGCGCCAGCAGCTTATGGTCCAGTCCCAGTAGAGGGGCCAACGTCCTGACTTTC
TRBJ1-5,-,-,TRBV18,CASSPLGLNQPQHF,TGTGCCAGCTCACCACTAGGACTGAATCAGCCCCAGCATTTT
TRBJ2-7,TRBD2,-,TRBV3-1,CASSASGGTYEQYF,TGTGCCAGCAGCGCTAGCGGGGGGACCTACGAGCAGTACTTC
TRBJ2-1,-,many,TRBV25-1,CASSLGGGPYNEQFF,TGTGCCAGCAGTTTGGGGGGTGGTCCGTACAATGAGCAGTTCTTC
TRBJ1-1,-,-,TRBV6-6,CASSYLVFEAFF,TGTGCCAGCAGTTACCTGGTGTTTGAAGCTTTCTTT
TRBJ1-2,TRBD1,few,TRBV10-3,CAISGQGPNYGYTF,TGTGCCATCAGCGGACAGGGCCCTAACTATGGCTACACCTTC
TRBJ1-1,-,few,TRBV28,CASSLSGGFSEAFF,TGTGCCAGCAGTTTGTCGGGGGGGTTCAGTGAAGCTTTCTTT
TRBJ2-7,TRBD2,-,TRBV13,CASSPPPGQGGLLAGADYEQYF,TGTGCCAGCAGCCCGCCCCCCGGACAGGGTGGTTTGCTAGCGGGAGCCGACTACGAGCAGTACTTC
TRBJ2-2,-,few,TRBV28,CASSLAPRASNTGELFF,TGTGCCAGCAGTTTAGCCCCCCGGGCCTCGAACACCGGGGAGCTGTTTTTT
TRBJ2-1,-,few,TRBV5-1,CASSFRSDSSNEQFF,TGCGCCAGCAGCTTTAGGTCCGATTCCAGCAATGAGCAGTTCTTC
TRBJ2-3,-,few,TRBV7-3,CASSLRDIGTDTQYF,TGTGCCAGCAGCTTAAGGGATATCGGCACAGATACGCAGTATTTT
TRBJ2-3,-,few,TRBV6-5,CASSSRFGDGVTDTQYF,TGTGCCAGCAGTTCTCGCTTCGGGGACGGAGTCACAGATACGCAGTATTTT